The entry below describes one TCR beta chain. The repertoire was sequenced with immunoSEQ multiplex PCR; TCRdb's copy has only in-frame clones and lacks some. The repertoire has approximately 30,000 clones, approximately 90% of them found once; the top ten carry 15% to 20%. This entry is derived from a study of blood T cell repertoires in COVID-19. Study context: T cells, B-cell-depleted T cells, or PBMCs provided the cDNA or gDNA that served as material.

CDR3 length equals 13 residues. CDR1 is SNHLY, CDR2 FYNNEI, per germline. Trimming pared 5 bases from V and 8 bases from J, leaving 12 bases between. The chain joins TRBV2 to TRBJ2-2; possible D gene TRBD2, 5 bases. This clonotype was obtained from a human donor in a cohort sampled during active COVID-19. The material sequenced was peripheral blood. The DNA of the CDR3 is TGTGCCAGCAGTAATCGGGGTGCTGGGGAGCTGTTTTTT. Translated: CASSNRGAGELFF.